The source of this T cell receptor (beta chain) is a study of blood T cell repertoires in COVID-19. Study-level information: Samples of COVID-19 (acute and convalescent) were obtained from the United States, Italy and Spain.

In the original analysis: For nucleated cells, counts were estimated from reference gene primer amplification. The data were produced by immunoSEQ multiplex PCR, yet TCRdb's version contains in-frame clones alone and is incomplete. The V and J calls and clone size come from that table; D and trimming were worked out from the DNA. The table includes approximately 150,000 clones, 80% to 90% detected once. The TCR was taken from a woman older than 75 with acute or convalescent COVID-19. Sample: peripheral blood.

The CDR3 reads CASSLALGAGNQPQHF. The CDR3 DNA reads TGTGCCAGCAGCTTAGCGCTAGGGGCGGGCAATCAGCCCCAGCATTTT. The V gene is TRBV7-8, the J gene TRBJ1-5; a weak D match, TRBD1 (5 bases). Trimming removed 0 bases at V and 2 bases at J, with 11 bases between. Germline V gives CDR1 SGHVS, CDR2 FQNEAQ. This CDR3 contains 16 residues.